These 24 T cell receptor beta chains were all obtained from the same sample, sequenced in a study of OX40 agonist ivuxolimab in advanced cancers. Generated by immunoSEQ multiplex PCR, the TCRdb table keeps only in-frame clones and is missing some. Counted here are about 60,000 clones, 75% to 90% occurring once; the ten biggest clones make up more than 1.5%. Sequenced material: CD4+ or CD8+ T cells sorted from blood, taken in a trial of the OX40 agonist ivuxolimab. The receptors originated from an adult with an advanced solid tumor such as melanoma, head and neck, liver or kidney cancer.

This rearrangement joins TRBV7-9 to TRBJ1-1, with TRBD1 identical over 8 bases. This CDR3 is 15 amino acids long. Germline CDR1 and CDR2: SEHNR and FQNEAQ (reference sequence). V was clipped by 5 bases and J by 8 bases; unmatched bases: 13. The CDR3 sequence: CASSRRTGSPIEAFF. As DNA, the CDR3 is TGTGCCAGCAGCCGCCGGACAGGGTCCCCCATAGAAGCTTTCTTT.

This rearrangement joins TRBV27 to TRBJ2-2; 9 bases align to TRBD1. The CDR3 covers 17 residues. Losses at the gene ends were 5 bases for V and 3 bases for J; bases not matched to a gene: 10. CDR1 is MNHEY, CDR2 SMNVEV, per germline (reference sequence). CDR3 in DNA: TGTGCCAGCAGTCTGAGAGGGACAGGGCTATACACCGGGGAGCTGTTTTTT. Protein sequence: CASSLRGTGLYTGELFF.

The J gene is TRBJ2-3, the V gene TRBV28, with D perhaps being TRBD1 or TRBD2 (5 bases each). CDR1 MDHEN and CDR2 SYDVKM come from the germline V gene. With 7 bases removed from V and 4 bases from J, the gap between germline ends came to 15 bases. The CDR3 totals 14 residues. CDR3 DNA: TGTGCCAGCACCGAGGGGCCCAGGGCAGATACGCAGTATTTT. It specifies CASTEGPRADTQYF.

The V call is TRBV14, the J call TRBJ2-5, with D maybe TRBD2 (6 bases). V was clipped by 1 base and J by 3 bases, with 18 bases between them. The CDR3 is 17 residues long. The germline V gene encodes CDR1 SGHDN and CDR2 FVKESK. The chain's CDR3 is CASSQGLGRELKETQYF. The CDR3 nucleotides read TGTGCCAGCAGCCAAGGTCTCGGGAGAGAACTAAAAGAGACCCAGTACTTC.

This CDR3 is CASSLEGTTNQPQHF. As DNA, the CDR3 is TGTGCCAGCAGCTTAGAAGGGACAACCAACCAGCCCCAGCATTTT. The V call is TRBV7-8, the J call TRBJ1-5; perhaps TRBD1 as D (6 bases). Trimming stripped 1 base from V and 7 bases from J, with 14 bases between. CDR3 size: 15 residues. Germline CDR1 and CDR2: SGHVS and FQNEAQ.

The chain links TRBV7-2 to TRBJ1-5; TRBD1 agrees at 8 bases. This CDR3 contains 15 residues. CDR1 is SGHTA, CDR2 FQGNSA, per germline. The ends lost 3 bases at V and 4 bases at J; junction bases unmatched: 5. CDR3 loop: CASSFGTGANQPQHF. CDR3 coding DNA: TGTGCCAGCAGCTTTGGGACAGGAGCTAATCAGCCCCAGCATTTT.

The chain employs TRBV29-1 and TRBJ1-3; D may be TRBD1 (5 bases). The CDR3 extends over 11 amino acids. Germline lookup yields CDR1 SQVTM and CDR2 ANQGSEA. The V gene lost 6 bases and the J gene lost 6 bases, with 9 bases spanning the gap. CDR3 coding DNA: TGCAGCGTCAGGGATGAAAACACCATATATTTT. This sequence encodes CSVRDENTIYF.

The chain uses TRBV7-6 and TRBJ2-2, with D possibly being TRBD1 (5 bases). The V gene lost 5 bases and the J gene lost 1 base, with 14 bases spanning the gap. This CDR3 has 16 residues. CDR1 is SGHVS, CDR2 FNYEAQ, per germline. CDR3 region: CASSVQGARNTGELFF. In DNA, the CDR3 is TGTGCCAGCAGCGTGCAAGGGGCGAGGAACACCGGGGAGCTGTTTTTT.

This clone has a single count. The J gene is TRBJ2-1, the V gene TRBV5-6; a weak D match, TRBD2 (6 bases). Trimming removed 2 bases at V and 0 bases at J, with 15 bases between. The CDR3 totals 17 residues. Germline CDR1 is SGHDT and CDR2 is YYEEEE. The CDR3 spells CASSLSSGGSSYNEQFF. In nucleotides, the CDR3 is TGTGCCAGCAGCTTAAGTAGTGGAGGGAGCTCCTACAATGAGCAGTTCTTC.

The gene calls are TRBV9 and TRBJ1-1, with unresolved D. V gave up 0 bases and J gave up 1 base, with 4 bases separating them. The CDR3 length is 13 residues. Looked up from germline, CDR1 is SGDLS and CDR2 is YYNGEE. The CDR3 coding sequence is TGTGCCAGCAGCGTAGGCAGGAACACTGAAGCTTTCTTT. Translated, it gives CASSVGRNTEAFF.

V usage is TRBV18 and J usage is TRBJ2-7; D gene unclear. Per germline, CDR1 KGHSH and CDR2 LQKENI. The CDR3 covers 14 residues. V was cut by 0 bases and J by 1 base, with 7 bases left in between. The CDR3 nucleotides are TGTGCCAGCTCACCACCGCAGCTATCCTACGAGCAGTACTTC. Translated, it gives CASSPPQLSYEQYF.

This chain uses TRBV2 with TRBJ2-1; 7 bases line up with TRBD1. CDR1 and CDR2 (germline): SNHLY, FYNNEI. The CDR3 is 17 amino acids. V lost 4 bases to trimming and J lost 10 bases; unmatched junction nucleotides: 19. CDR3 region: CASSVFPPDRVQGEQFF. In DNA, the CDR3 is TGTGCCAGCAGTGTTTTCCCCCCAGACAGGGTTCAGGGGGAGCAGTTCTTC.

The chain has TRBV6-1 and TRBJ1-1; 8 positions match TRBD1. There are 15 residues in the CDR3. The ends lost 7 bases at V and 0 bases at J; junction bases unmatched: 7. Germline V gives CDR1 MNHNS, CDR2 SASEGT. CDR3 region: CASNPRTGMNTEAFF. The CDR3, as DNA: TGTGCCAGCAACCCTCGGACAGGGATGAACACTGAAGCTTTCTTT.

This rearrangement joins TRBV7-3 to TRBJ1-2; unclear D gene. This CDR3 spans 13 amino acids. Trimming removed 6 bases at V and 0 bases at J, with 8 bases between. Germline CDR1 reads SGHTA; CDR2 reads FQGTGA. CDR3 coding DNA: TGTGCCAGCAGTCCATCACCTAACTATGGCTACACCTTC. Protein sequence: CASSPSPNYGYTF.

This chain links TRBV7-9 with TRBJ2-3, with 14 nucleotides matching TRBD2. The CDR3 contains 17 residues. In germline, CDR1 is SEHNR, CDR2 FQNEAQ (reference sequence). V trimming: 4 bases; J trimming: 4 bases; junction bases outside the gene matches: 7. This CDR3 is CASSSPGLAGVSDTQYF. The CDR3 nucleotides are TGTGCCAGCAGCTCCCCGGGACTAGCGGGAGTATCAGATACGCAGTATTTT.

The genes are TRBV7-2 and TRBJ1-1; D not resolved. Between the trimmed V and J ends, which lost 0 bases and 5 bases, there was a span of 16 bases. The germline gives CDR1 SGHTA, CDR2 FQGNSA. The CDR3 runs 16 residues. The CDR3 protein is CASSLAGSGYRTEAFF. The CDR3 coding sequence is TGTGCCAGCAGCTTAGCGGGATCGGGATATCGGACTGAAGCTTTCTTT.

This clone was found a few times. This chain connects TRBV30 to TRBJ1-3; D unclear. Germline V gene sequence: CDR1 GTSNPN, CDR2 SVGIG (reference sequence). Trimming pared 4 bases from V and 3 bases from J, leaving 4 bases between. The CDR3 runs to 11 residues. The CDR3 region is CAWTGGNTIYF. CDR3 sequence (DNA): TGTGCCTGGACCGGTGGAAACACCATATATTTT.

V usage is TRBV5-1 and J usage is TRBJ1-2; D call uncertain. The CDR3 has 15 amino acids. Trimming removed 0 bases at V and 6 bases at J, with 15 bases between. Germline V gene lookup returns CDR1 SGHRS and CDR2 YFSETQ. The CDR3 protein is CASSLEGSLRHGYTF. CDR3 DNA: TGCGCCAGCAGCTTGGAGGGCTCATTACGACATGGCTACACCTTC. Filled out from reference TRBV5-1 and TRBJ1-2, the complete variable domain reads KAGVTQTPRYLIKTRGQQVTLSCSPISGHRSVSWYQQTPGQGLQFLFEYFSETQRNKGNFPGRFSGRQFSNSRSEMNVSTLELGDSALYLCASSLEGSLRHGYTFGSGTRLTVV.

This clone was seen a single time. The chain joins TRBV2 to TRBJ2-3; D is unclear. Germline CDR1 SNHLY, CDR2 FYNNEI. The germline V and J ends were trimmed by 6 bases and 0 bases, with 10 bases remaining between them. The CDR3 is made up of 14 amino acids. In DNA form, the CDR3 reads TGTGCCAGCAGGCCTCAAACGAGCACAGATACGCAGTATTTT. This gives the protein CASRPQTSTDTQYF.

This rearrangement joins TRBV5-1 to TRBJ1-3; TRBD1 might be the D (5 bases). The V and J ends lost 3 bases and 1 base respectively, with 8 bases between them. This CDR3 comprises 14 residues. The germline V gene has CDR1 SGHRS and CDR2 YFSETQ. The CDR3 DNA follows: TGCGCCAGCAGCTCGGAGGGGTCTGGAAACACCATATATTTT. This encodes CASSSEGSGNTIYF.

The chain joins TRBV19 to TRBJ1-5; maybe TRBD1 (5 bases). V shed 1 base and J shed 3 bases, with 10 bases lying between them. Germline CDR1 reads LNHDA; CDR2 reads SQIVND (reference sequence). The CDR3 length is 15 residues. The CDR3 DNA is TGTGCCAGTAGTATAGGGCAGGGAAACAATCAGCCCCAGCATTTT. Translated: CASSIGQGNNQPQHF.

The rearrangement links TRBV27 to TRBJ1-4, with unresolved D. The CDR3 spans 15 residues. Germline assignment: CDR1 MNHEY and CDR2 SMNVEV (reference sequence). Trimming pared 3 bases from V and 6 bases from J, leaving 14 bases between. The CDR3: CASSLRGRTDEKLFF. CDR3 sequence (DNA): TGTGCCAGCAGTTTGCGCGGACGCACCGATGAAAAACTGTTTTTT.

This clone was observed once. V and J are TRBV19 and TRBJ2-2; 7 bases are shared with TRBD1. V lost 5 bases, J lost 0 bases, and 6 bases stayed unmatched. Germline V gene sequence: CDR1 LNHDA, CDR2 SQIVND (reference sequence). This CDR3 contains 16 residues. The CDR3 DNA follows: TGTGCCAGTAGTTCCGGACAGGACCCGAACACCGGGGAGCTGTTTTTT. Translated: CASSSGQDPNTGELFF.

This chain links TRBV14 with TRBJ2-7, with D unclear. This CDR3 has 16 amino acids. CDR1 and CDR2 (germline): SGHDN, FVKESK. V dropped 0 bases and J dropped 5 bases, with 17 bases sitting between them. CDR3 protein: CASSQDRVGRNNEQYF. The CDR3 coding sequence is TGTGCCAGCAGCCAAGATAGGGTCGGCAGGAACAACGAGCAGTACTTC.